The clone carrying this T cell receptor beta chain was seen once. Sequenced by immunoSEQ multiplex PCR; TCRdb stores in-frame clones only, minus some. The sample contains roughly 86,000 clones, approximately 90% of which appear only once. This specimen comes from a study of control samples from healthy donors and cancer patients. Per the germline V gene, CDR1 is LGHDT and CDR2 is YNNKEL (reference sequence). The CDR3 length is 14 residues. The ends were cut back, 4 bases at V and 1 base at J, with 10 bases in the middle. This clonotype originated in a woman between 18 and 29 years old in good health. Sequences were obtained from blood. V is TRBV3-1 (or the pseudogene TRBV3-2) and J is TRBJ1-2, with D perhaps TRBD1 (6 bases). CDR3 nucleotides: TGTGCCAGCAGCCTTGACAGGTTTAACTATGGCTACACCTTC. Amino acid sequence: CASSLDRFNYGYTF.